The text below deals with one T cell receptor (beta chain). The antigen is undetermined. The junction departs from germline at one end; a sequencing error may be responsible. The data were obtained in a study of cytomegalovirus exposure and HLA in healthy donors. The study's findings and limits: In a later analysis, TCR association rates varied by HLA locus: DRB1 most, HLA-C fewest. The authors listed roughly 150 TCR beta chains as cytomegalovirus-associated.

CDR3 length: 14 amino acids. From germline, CDR1 is MRHNA and CDR2 SNTAGT. PCR primers comprised 60 Vbeta and 13 Jbeta primers. Produced via immunoSEQ multiplex PCR; TCRdb's table is partial and in-frame only. The sample contains about 130,000 clones, 84% of which appear only once. Input material: PBMCs. The chain employs TRBV6-4 and TRBJ2-3; 8 nucleotides line up with TRBD1. The origin of this receptor is a woman younger than 35 in good health and CMV-seropositive. The DNA for the CDR3 is TGTACCAGCAGTGACCAGGGGGCACCAGATACGCAGTATTTT. Amino acid sequence: CTSSDQGAPDTQYF.